This T cell receptor beta chain was sequenced in a study of cytomegalovirus exposure and HLA in healthy donors. Study in general: There were 90 million to 140 million unique TCR beta sequences, drawn from about 200 million T cells, in an earlier analysis.

General observations from the study: Data from an earlier analysis indicated that most TCR beta V segments were productive either about 87% or about 30% of the time.

A note on this clone: What it recognizes is unknown.

The study ran its PCR with 60 Vbeta and 13 Jbeta primers. TCRdb's copy holds only in-frame clones and misses some; the assay was immunoSEQ multiplex PCR. This sample has some 180,000 clones, with roughly four fifths found just once. The sequencing input was PBMCs. The TCR sequence derives from a man aged 18 to 30 in good health and CMV-seronegative.

DNA for the CDR3: TGTGCCAGCAGCACGGAACAGAGGGACAGATACTACGAGCAGTACTTC. Translation: CASSTEQRDRYYEQYF. The V and J genes are TRBV21-1 and TRBJ2-7; the D call TRBD1 from the table was never checked on the DNA. TRBV21-1 is given as a pseudogene. CDR3 length: 16 residues.